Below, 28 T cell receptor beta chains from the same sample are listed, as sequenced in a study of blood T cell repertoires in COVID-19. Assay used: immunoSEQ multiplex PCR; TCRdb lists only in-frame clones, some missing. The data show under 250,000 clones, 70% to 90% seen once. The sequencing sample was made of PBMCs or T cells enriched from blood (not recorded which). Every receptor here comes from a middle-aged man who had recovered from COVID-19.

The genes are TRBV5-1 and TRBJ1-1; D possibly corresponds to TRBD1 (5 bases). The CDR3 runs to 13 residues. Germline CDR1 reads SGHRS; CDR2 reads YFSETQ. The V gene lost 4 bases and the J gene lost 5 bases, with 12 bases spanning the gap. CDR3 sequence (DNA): TGCGCCAGCAGCCCCCAGGACATTACTGAAGCTTTCTTT. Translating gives CASSPQDITEAFF.

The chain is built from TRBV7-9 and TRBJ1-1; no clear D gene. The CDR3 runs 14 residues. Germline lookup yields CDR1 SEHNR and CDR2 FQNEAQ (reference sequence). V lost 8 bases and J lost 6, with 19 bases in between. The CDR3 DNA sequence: TGTGCCAGCCACGTTTCCCCGGGAGAGTCTGAAGCTTTCTTT. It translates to CASHVSPGESEAFF.

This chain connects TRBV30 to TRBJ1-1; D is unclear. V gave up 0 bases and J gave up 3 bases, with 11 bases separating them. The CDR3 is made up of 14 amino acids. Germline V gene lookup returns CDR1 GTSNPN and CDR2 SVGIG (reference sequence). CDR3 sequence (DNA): TGTGCCTGGAGTGTAGGGCTCGGGGACACTGAAGCTTTCTTT. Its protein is CAWSVGLGDTEAFF.

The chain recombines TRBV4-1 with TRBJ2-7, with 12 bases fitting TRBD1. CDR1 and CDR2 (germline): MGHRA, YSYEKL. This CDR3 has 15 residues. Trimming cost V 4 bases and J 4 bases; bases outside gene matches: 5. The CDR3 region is CASSPGQGARYEQYF. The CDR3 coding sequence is TGCGCCAGCAGCCCGGGACAGGGGGCGAGGTACGAGCAGTACTTC.

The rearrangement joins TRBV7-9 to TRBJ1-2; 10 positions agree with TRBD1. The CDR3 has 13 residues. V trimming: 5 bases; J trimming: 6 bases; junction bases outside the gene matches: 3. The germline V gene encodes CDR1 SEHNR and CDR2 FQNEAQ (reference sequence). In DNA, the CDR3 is TGTGCCAGCAGCATCGGGACAGGGGATGGCTACACCTTC. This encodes CASSIGTGDGYTF.

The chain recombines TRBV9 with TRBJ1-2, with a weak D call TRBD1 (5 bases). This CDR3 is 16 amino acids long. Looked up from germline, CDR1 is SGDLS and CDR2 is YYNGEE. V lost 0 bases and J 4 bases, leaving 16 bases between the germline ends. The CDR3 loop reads CASSVGTGPGGYGYTF. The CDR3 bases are TGTGCCAGCAGCGTAGGGACGGGACCCGGGGGCTATGGCTACACCTTC.

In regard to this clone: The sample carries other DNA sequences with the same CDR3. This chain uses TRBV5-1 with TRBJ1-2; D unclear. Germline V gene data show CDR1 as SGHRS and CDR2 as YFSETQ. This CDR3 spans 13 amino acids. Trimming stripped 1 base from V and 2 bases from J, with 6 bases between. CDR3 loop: CASSLSGNYGYTF. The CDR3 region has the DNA TGCGCCAGCAGCTTGAGCGGGAACTATGGCTACACCTTC.

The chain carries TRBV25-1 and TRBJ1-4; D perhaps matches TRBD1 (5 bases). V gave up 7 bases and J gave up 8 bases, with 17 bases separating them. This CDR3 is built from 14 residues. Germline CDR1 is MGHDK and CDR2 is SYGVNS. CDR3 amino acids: CASMREGTREKLFF. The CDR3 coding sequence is TGTGCCAGCATGCGGGAGGGGACTCGCGAAAAACTGTTTTTT.

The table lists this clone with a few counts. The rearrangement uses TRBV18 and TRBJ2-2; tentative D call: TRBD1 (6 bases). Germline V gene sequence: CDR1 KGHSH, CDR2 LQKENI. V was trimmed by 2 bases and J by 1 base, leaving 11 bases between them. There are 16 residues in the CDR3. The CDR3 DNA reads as TGTGCCAGCTCACCAAATCCGGGACAGAACACCGGGGAGCTGTTTTTT. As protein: CASSPNPGQNTGELFF.

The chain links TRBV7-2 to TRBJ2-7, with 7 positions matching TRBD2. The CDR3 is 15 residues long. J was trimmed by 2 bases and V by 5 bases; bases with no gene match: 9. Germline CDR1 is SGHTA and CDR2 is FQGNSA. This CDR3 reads CASSISGGTTYEQYF. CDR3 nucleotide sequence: TGTGCCAGCAGCATTTCGGGGGGAACGACCTACGAGCAGTACTTC.

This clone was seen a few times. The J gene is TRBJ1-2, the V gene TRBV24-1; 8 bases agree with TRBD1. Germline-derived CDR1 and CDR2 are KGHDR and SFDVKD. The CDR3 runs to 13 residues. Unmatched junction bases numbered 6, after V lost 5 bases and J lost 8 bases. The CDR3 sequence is CATSVGQGGGYTF. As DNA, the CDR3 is TGTGCCACCAGTGTTGGACAGGGCGGAGGCTACACCTTC.

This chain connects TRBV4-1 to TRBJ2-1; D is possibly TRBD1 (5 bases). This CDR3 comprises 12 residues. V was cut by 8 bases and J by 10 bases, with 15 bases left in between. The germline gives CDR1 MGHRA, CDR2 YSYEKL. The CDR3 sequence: CASGQGASEQFF. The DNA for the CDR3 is TGCGCCAGCGGACAAGGGGCCTCGGAGCAGTTCTTC.

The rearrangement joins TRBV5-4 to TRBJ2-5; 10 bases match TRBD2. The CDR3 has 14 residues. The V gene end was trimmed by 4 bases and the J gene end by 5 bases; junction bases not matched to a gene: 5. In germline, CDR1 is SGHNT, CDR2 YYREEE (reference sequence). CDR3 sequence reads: CASSPPGLAETQYF. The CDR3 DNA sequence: TGTGCCAGCAGCCCACCGGGACTAGCGGAGACCCAGTACTTC.

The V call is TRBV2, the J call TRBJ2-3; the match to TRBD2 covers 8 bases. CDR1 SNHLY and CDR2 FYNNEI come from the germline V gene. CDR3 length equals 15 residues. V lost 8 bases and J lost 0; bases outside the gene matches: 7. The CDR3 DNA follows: TGTGCCAGCTCCCTAGCGGGCATGAGCACAGATACGCAGTATTTT. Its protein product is CASSLAGMSTDTQYF.

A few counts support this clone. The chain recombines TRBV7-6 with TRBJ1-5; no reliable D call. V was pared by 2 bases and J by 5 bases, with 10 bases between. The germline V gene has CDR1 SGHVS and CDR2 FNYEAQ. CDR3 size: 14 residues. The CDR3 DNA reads TGTGCCAGCAGCTTATCGCCAGGCTATCAGCCCCAGCATTTT. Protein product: CASSLSPGYQPQHF.

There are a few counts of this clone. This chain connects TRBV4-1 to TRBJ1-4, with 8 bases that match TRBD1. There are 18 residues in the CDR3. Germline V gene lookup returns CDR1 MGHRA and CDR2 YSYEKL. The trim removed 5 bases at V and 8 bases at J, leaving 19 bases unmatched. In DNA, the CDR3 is TGCGCCAGCAGCTCCGCAGACGCAGCAGGGGGCCTAGGGGAAAAACTGTTTTTT. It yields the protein CASSSADAAGGLGEKLFF.

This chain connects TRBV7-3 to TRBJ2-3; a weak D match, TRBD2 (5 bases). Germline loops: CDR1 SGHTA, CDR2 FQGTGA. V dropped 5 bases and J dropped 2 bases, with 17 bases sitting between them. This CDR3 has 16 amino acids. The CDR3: CASSRADGFATDTQYF. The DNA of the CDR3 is TGTGCCAGCAGCCGAGCGGACGGCTTTGCCACAGATACGCAGTATTTT.

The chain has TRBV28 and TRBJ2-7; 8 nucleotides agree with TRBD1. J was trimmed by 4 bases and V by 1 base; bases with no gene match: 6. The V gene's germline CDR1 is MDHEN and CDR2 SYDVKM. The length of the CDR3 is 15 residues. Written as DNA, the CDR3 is TGTGCCAGCAGTTTATTTCAGGGGGCGGGGTACGAGCAGTACTTC. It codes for CASSLFQGAGYEQYF.

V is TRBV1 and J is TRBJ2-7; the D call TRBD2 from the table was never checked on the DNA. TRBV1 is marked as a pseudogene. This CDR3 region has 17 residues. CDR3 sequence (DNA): TGCACCAGCAGCCAAGTCCCCGGGACTAGGGTTAACCACGAGCAGTACTTC. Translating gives CTSSQVPGTRVNHEQYF.

The CDR3, as DNA: TGTGCCAGCAGCTTAGTTGGGGCACATCAGCCCCAGCATTTT. Protein product: CASSLVGAHQPQHF. V and J are TRBV7-2 and TRBJ1-5; weak D call: TRBD1 (5 bases). Trimming took 1 base from V and 5 from J, leaving 9 bases between them. Germline values: CDR1 SGHTA, CDR2 FQGNSA. The CDR3 runs to 14 residues.

CDR3 residues: CASSPQPGLPEVYSYNEQFF. The CDR3, as DNA: TGTGCCAGCAGTCCCCAACCGGGACTCCCCGAAGTTTACTCCTACAATGAGCAGTTCTTC. This sequence joins TRBV27 and TRBJ2-1, with TRBD2 as a possible D gene (6 bases). Germline CDR1 is MNHEY and CDR2 is SMNVEV (reference sequence). The CDR3 consists of 20 residues. V lost 5 bases and J lost 0, with 26 bases in between.

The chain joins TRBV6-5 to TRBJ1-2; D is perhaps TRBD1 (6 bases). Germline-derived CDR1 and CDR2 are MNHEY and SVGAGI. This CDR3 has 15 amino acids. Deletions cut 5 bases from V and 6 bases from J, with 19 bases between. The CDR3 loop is CASSPVQDRNDGYTF. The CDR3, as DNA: TGTGCCAGCAGTCCCGTCCAGGACAGAAATGATGGCTACACCTTC.

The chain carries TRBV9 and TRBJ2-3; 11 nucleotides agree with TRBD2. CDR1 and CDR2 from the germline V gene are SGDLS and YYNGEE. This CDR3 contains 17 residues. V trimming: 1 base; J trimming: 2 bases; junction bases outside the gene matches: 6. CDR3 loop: CASSVTPTSGVTDTQYF. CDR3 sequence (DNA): TGTGCCAGCAGCGTAACCCCGACTAGCGGGGTCACAGATACGCAGTATTTT. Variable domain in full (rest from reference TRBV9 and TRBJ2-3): DSGVTQTPKHLITATGQRVTLRCSPRSGDLSVYWYQQSLDQGLQFLIQYYNGEERAKGNILERFSAQQFPDLHSELNLSSLELGDSALYFCASSVTPTSGVTDTQYFGPGTRLTVL.

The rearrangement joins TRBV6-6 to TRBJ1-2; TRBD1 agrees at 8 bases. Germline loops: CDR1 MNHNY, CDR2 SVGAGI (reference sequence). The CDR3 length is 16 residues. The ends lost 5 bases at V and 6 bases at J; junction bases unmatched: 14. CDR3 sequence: CASSTMTGVDVDGYTF. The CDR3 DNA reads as TGTGCCAGCAGTACGATGACAGGGGTGGATGTAGATGGCTACACCTTC.

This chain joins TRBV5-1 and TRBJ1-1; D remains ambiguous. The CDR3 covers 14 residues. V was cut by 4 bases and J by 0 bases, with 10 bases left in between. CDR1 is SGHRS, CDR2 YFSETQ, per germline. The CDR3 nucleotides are TGCGCCAGCAGCCTAGGTTTAGTGAACACTGAAGCTTTCTTT. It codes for CASSLGLVNTEAFF. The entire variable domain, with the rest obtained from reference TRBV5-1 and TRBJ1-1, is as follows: KAGVTQTPRYLIKTRGQQVTLSCSPISGHRSVSWYQQTPGQGLQFLFEYFSETQRNKGNFPGRFSGRQFSNSRSEMNVSTLELGDSALYLCASSLGLVNTEAFFGQGTRLTVV.

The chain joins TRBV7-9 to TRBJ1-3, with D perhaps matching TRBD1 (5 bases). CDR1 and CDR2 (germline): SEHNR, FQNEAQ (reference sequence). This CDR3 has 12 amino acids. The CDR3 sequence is CFLGASENTIYF. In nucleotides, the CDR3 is TGTTTTCTAGGGGCCTCGGAAAACACCATATATTTT.

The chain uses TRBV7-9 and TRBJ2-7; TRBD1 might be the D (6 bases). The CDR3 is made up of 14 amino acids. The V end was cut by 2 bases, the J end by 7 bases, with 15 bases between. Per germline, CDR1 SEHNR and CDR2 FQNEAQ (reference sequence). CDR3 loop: CASSLITGIGEQYF. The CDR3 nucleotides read TGTGCCAGCAGCTTAATTACAGGGATAGGGGAGCAGTACTTC.

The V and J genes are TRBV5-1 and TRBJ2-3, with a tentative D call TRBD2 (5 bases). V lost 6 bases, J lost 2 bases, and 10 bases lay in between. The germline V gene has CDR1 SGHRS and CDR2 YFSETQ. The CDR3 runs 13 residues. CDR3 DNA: TGCGCCAGCAACGAGCGGCCCACAGATACGCAGTATTTT. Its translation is CASNERPTDTQYF.